This T cell receptor beta chain came from a study of cytomegalovirus exposure and HLA in healthy donors (TCRdb year 2017). Looking at the study overall: According to an earlier analysis of a few hundred of the donors, 150 million to 200 million T cells yielded 95 million to 140 million unique TCR beta sequences and 250 to 350 Gb of sequence data. The later analysis used no new phenotypic data to find candidate immune exposures, relying instead on TCR beta sequences and their occurrence across donors. About 300 gigabases of sequencing data and tens of millions of unique TCR sequences were included in an early release covering roughly 600 HLA-typed donors. Among around 400 genotyped donors of the cohort, an average of around 240,000 unique TCR beta nucleotide sequences were sequenced per donor, around 20% of them non-productive. A later genetic analysis used genome-wide SNP genotypes for about 65% of the roughly 700 donors, treating that subset as a discovery cohort. The number of typed donors differed by locus: about 620-640 for A, B, C, DRB1 and DQB1; some 500 for DQA1; over 600 for DPA1; and 400 to 480 for DPB1. A later analysis re-analyzed previously published TCR beta repertoires from approximately 700 donors and added high-resolution HLA genotyping to study TCR occurrence patterns. Class I and class II HLA loci were covered by the typing at four-digit resolution. Because of strong linkage in the cohort, roughly five DR-DQ haplotypes were treated as single units for association and clustering. Alongside the repertoire data, information on donor age, sex, ethnicity and CMV serostatus was compiled. The study aimed to test whether signatures of past pathogen exposure could be identified by cataloging public T cell receptors. Of the approximately 400 genotyped donors, over 80% were placed in the genetic ancestry cluster associated with self-reported Caucasian donors. The study combined high-throughput TCR immunosequencing, statistical association of individual TCRs with disease status, and machine learning to predict cytomegalovirus infection status. In an earlier analysis of 500 to 650 of the donors, high-throughput TCR beta sequencing was used to judge whether each TCR beta V gene segment behaved as functional or pseudogenic. Every discovery cohort repertoire had been produced on one sequencing platform. Besides the first cohort of roughly 660 subjects, a separate validation cohort made up of 95 to 150 different subjects was used. The study profiled the T cell repertoires of hundreds of subjects by immunosequencing and related them to cytomegalovirus serostatus.

Libraries were constructed by the immunoSEQ multiplex PCR assay. For the multiplex PCR, a mixture combining 60 forward primers for TCR Vbeta segments and 13 reverse primers for TCR Jbeta segments was used. A multiplex PCR assay on genomic DNA amplified the CDR3 region of rearranged TCR beta genes. The amplified TCR beta libraries were sequenced on the Illumina HiSeq System as 87-base-pair reads. The authors' pipeline ran thus. A later analysis counted some 80 million unique TCR beta chains across the 550 to 800 repertoires, and roughly 9.9 million of these chains were shared by at least two donors. Raw reads were error-corrected and collapsed into unique sequences by a nearest-neighbor algorithm in which closely related sequences were merged to remove PCR and sequencing errors. To assign V, D and J gene segments, CDR3 sequences were aligned to IMGT reference sequences. For a sequence to be retained, at least a six-nucleotide match to both a V gene segment and a J gene segment was required. Rearrangements were classified as productive when the CDR3 lacked stop codons and remained in frame with V and J, and all other rearrangements were classified as non-productive. CDR3 was defined according to IMGT convention as the region running from the second conserved V-encoded cysteine to the conserved J-encoded phenylalanine. The earlier analysis of 587 of the donors excluded sequences that lacked an unambiguous match to a single V gene segment. An earlier analysis of 450 to 650 of the donors called V segments functional above 56.7% productive rearrangements and segregating when the between-donor standard deviation exceeded 5%. A statistical classification framework was built for diagnosing cytomegalovirus status from the catalog of TCR beta chain sequences. V and J gene assignment, in a later analysis, came from comparing TCR nucleotide sequences with IMGT/GENE-DB human TR gene sequences. A later analysis assigned CDR3 sequences and most-parsimonious VDJ recombination scenarios with the TCRdist pipeline. In a later analysis, every TCR beta chain was defined by the combination of its CDR3 amino acid sequence and its V-gene family, and reads without a unique V-gene family were dropped. As a way to deal with suspected cross-contamination and a sequencing artifact, a later analysis dropped 500 to 700 nucleotide sequences that were highly shared and had low generation probability. A later analysis calculated a clonal expansion index for each public chain from normalized within-repertoire ranks of inferred template counts. In a later analysis, generation probabilities were computed with a VDJ recombination model fitted to out-of-frame rearrangements, and the resulting probabilities were checked against IGoR. Hypergeometric tests were used in a later analysis to score TCR-TCR, TCR-HLA and TCR-CMV co-occurrence, with a repertoire-size bias correction applied to the TCR pairs. A later analysis estimated false discovery rates by permuting HLA or CMV assignments 20 times. In a later analysis, co-occurring TCRs were grouped using DBSCAN, and TCRdist sequence similarity was added for clustering within HLA-allele-positive subsets. Co-occurrence clustering excluded repertoires with fewer than 30,000 or more than 120,000 public chains, plus five with anomalous nucleotide sharing. TCRdb took this table from immuneACCESS and kept in-frame rearrangements with V and J called. Such tables lack part of the clones; where checked against another copy, unresolved V genes explain under half of the gap, and the rest is unexplained. The V and J calls and the clone size are those of that table, but D and trimming were determined from the DNA. This sample has 90,000 or so clones in its table, and over 55% of those were observed once. Approximately 15% of the sample belongs to the ten largest clones.

Cut back by 7 bases and 2 bases, the V and J ends lie 18 bases apart. Sequences SNHLY (CDR1) and FYNNEI (CDR2) are obtained from the germline V gene. Measured from the cysteine to the phenylalanine, the CDR3 is 15 residues long. The read is trimmed to its CDR3 DNA, 45 bases read in frame from base 1. The cohort consisted of 600 or so healthy bone marrow donors. At the time of sampling, all cohort members were nominally healthy, though unrecorded immune exposures were likely present. The donor was CMV seropositive and belonged to the group of a few hundred seropositive cohort members. A peripheral blood sample was collected from each donor, and TCR beta sequencing was performed on peripheral blood mononuclear cells. The Qiagen DNeasy Blood Extraction Kit was used to extract genomic DNA from the blood cell samples. On the study overall, not on this receptor specifically: The sequencing pipeline was judged likely to have produced a cluster of highly shared sequence variants as a technical artifact. Cytomegalovirus status was reported to be diagnosed by the classifier with high specificity and sensitivity in both the original and validation cohorts. In an earlier analysis of more than 500 of the donors, most TCR beta V segments appeared in productive rearrangements about 87% or about 30% of the time, broadly matching IMGT annotations. A further reported finding was that TCR beta sequences accurately predicted the HLA-A and HLA-B alleles for most subjects in the first cohort. Because counts were too low, roughly 18 rarely observed V segments, including chromosome 9 orphons, were left out of the earlier analysis of about 620 of the donors. A later genetic analysis reported fewer N-insertions in productive TCRs among donors in an Asian-associated ancestry cluster than the roughly 670-donor mean. Presence/absence analyses assumed roughly uniform sequencing depth across donors, an assumption that may not hold. According to the authors, the approach could potentially be generalized to other disease states and immunological phenotypes. Correlated functional status among segregating V segments might be attributable to linkage disequilibrium, but an unknown experimental factor could not be ruled out. Three of the identified cytomegalovirus-associated TCR beta chains were confirmed in vitro to be specific for cytomegalovirus antigens. Some IMGT-functional V segments, including TRBV6-2 and TRBV6-3, could not be told apart with the 87-base-pair reads, so those segments were excluded. Because HLA typing was missing for some donors at each locus, association tests included only the typed subset. Immune exposure information for the cohort was limited to CMV serostatus. Strong co-occurrence of HLA alleles, especially DR and DQ, made assigning TCR associations to individual alleles difficult. A later analysis found that HLA-associated TCR beta chains were more clonally expanded and had lower generation probabilities than equally common non-associated chains. In this cohort, only TCR beta chains were sequenced, and detectable features were limited by the absence of alpha or paired-chain data. In a later analysis, 16,951 TCR beta sequences were associated with specific HLA alleles at a false discovery rate of 0.05. Several of the top co-occurrence clusters appeared to be linked to parvovirus B19, influenza, CMV and Epstein-Barr virus, according to a later analysis. In a later analysis, the rate of TCR association differed among HLA loci, with DRB1 alleles having the most associated TCRs and HLA-C alleles having the fewest. V-gene and J-gene trimming of TCR beta chains was associated with a missense DCLRE1C variant in a later genetic analysis, and the association was replicated in an independent cohort. While some public TCRs were present in many individuals, most TCR sequences turned up only very rarely across donors. A later analysis found that most CMV-associated TCR beta chains appeared HLA-restricted, with HLA associations seemingly driven largely by CMV exposure. The study listed 150 to 200 TCR beta chains as associated with cytomegalovirus.

Details on this clone: Its antigen specificity is not known. Base qualities are not provided; no much larger clone lies one nucleotide away.

The sequence joins TRBV2 to TRBJ2-7; tentative D gene TRBD1, with 5 bases matching. The sequenced sample was PBMCs. The TCR comes from a woman aged 18-35 years in good health and CMV-seropositive. The bases are TGTGCCAGCAAAATGGACACCGCAAGACCCTACGAGCAGTACTTC. It codes for CASKMDTARPYEQYF.